These 10 T cell receptor beta chains came from one sample sequenced in a study of cytomegalovirus exposure and HLA in healthy donors. Both 60 Vbeta primers and 13 Jbeta primers went into the PCR. Here immunoSEQ multiplex PCR was the method, and the copy in TCRdb shows in-frame clones only, minus some. Of some 97,000 clones in the sample, 65% to 90% were seen once. Sample: PBMCs. These receptors all come from a woman in her late teens or twenties in good health and CMV-seronegative.

The J gene is TRBJ2-4, the V gene TRBV6-4; a possible D gene is TRBD1 (6 bases). Germline CDR1 and CDR2: MRHNA and SNTAGT. The CDR3 runs 16 residues. V was clipped by 7 bases and J by 3 bases, with 19 bases between them. The CDR3, as DNA: TGTGCCAGCACAGGGGCAGCCAAAACGGTCAAAAACATTCAGTACTTC. As protein: CASTGAAKTVKNIQYF.

The chain is built from TRBV5-1 and TRBJ2-2; TRBD1 aligns across 10 bases. The length of the CDR3 is 15 residues. Germline assignment: CDR1 SGHRS and CDR2 YFSETQ. J lost 5 bases, V lost 9 bases, and 10 bases had no gene match. The CDR3 bases are TGCGCCACCTCACCCTGGACAGGGGGTACCGGGGAGCTGTTTTTT. This encodes CATSPWTGGTGELFF.

The V call is TRBV7-3, the J call TRBJ1-5, with D perhaps TRBD1 (6 bases). The CDR3 is 22 residues long. Trimming left V 1 base short and J 0 bases short, with 28 bases between. CDR1 and CDR2 from the germline V gene are SGHTA and FQGTGA. CDR3 sequence reads: CASSLIAPPGHLMACSNQPQHF. In nucleotides, the CDR3 is TGTGCCAGCAGCTTAATCGCCCCCCCGGGACACCTGATGGCATGTAGCAATCAGCCCCAGCATTTT.

CDR3 region: CASSLFRGETQYF. DNA for the CDR3: TGTGCCAGCAGCTTATTCAGGGGGGAGACCCAGTACTTC. The chain couples TRBV7-3 to TRBJ2-5; 7 positions match TRBD1. From germline, CDR1 is SGHTA and CDR2 FQGTGA. Germline trimming cut 2 bases from V and 5 bases from J; bases unmatched to any gene: 2. The CDR3 is made up of 13 amino acids.

The genes are TRBV5-4 and TRBJ2-5; 7 nucleotides match TRBD1. The J call may not be correct, given that the DNA end is closer to TRBJ2-7. The V gene's germline CDR1 is SGHNT and CDR2 YYREEE (reference sequence). CDR3 length: 13 amino acids. The CDR3 sequence: CASSSNRGYEQYF. The CDR3, as DNA: TGTGCCAGCAGCTCTAACAGGGGCTACGAGCAGTACTTC.

This clone was detected once. The chain is built from TRBV6-4 and TRBJ1-2; 8 bases line up with TRBD1. Germline CDR1 MRHNA, CDR2 SNTAGT. Trimming at V came to 6 bases and at J to 7 bases, leaving 7 bases not matched to a gene. This CDR3 contains 13 residues. The CDR3 loop reads CASSLGQGGGYTF. CDR3 nucleotides: TGTGCCAGCAGCCTTGGACAGGGAGGTGGCTACACCTTC.

This chain uses TRBV27 with TRBJ2-7, with a tentative D call TRBD1 (6 bases). The V gene's germline CDR1 is MNHEY and CDR2 SMNVEV (reference sequence). The V gene lost 2 bases and the J gene lost 2 bases, with 19 bases spanning the gap. CDR3 length: 17 residues. Here the CDR3 DNA reads TGTGCCAGCAGTTTACTATCCCAGTGGACAGTTCCCTACGAGCAGTACTTC. Translating it yields CASSLLSQWTVPYEQYF.

The CDR3 DNA is TGTGCCAGCAGCTTGTCTAGATACCGAGGGTACGAGCAGTACTTC. Protein: CASSLSRYRGYEQYF. The chain links TRBV13 to TRBJ2-7; possible D gene TRBD2, 5 bases. This CDR3 comprises 15 residues. V was cut by 3 bases and J by 4 bases, with 16 bases left in between. The germline V gene encodes CDR1 PRHDT and CDR2 FYEKMQ (reference sequence).

V and J are TRBV30 and TRBJ2-7; tentative D call: TRBD2 (5 bases). The CDR3 consists of 13 residues. The V end was cut by 0 bases, the J end by 5 bases, with 11 bases between. Looked up from germline, CDR1 is GTSNPN and CDR2 is SVGIG (reference sequence). The CDR3 DNA is TGTGCCTGGAGTGTACTGTCGGGAAACGAGCAGTACTTC. Its protein product is CAWSVLSGNEQYF.

The rearrangement links TRBV13 to TRBJ1-3, with D possibly being TRBD1 (6 bases). V was trimmed by 4 bases and J by 0 bases, leaving 13 bases between them. This CDR3 region has 16 residues. The V gene's germline CDR1 is PRHDT and CDR2 FYEKMQ (reference sequence). CDR3 coding DNA: TGTGCCAGCAGCTCATACAGGGTGAGCTCTGGAAACACCATATATTTT. It codes for CASSSYRVSSGNTIYF.